What follows describes a single TCR beta chain. The target of this receptor is not known. The data originate from a study of cytomegalovirus exposure and HLA in healthy donors (dated by TCRdb to the late 2010s). In terms of the full investigation: In an earlier analysis of around 540 of the donors, 250 to 350 Gb of sequence data and roughly 100 million unique TCR beta sequences from about 190 million T cells were reported. Rather than using new phenotypic data, the later analysis identified candidate immune exposures from TCR beta sequences and from how often those sequences occurred across donors. Among the roughly 380 genotyped donors, approximately 77% belonged to the genetic ancestry cluster associated with self-reported Caucasian donors. The study used immunosequencing to profile the T cell repertoires of approximately 640 subjects and linked those repertoires to cytomegalovirus serostatus. The number of typed donors differed by locus: about 620-640 for A, B, C, DRB1 and DQB1; some 500 for DQA1; around 580 for DPA1; and 450 to 480 for DPB1. Donor age, sex, ethnicity and CMV serostatus were compiled together with the repertoire data. Among almost 400 genotyped donors of the cohort, an average of about 240,000 unique TCR beta nucleotide sequences were sequenced per donor, around 20% of them non-productive. Genome-wide SNP genotypes for about 60% of the 666 donors were used in a later genetic analysis, which treated that subset as a discovery cohort. Along with the approximately 620-subject first cohort, a separate validation cohort of 120 different subjects was used. High-throughput TCR immunosequencing, statistical association of individual TCRs with disease status, and machine learning were combined to predict cytomegalovirus infection status. An early release covering roughly 600 HLA-typed donors comprised about 300 gigabases of sequencing data and roughly 85 million unique TCR sequences. Several DR-DQ haplotypes were handled as single units for association and clustering because linkage in the cohort was strong. Class I and class II HLA loci were covered by the typing at four-digit resolution. The study was designed to test whether signatures of past pathogen exposure could be identified by cataloging public T cell receptors. Every discovery cohort repertoire had been produced on one sequencing platform. A later analysis re-analyzed previously published TCR beta repertoires from 666 donors and added high-resolution HLA genotyping to study TCR occurrence patterns. To decide whether each TCR beta V gene segment behaved as functional or pseudogenic, an earlier analysis of approximately 620 of the donors relied on high-throughput TCR beta sequencing. What the work shows at the level of the full study, not this receptor alone: Assigning TCR associations to individual alleles was difficult when HLA alleles, especially DR and DQ, strongly co-occurred. In this cohort, only TCR beta chains were sequenced, and detectable features were limited by the absence of alpha or paired-chain data. The presence/absence analyses assumed that sequencing depth was roughly uniform across donors, and that assumption may not be true. In a later analysis, the rate of TCR association differed among HLA loci, with DRB1 alleles having the most associated TCRs and HLA-C alleles having the fewest. In vitro tests confirmed that a few of the cytomegalovirus-associated TCR beta chains recognize cytomegalovirus antigens. The classifier was reported to diagnose cytomegalovirus status with high specificity and sensitivity in both the original and validation cohorts. In an earlier analysis of about 600 of the donors, most TCR beta V segments appeared in productive rearrangements about 87% or about 30% of the time, broadly matching IMGT annotations. HLA typing was unavailable for some donors at each locus, so association tests used only the typed subset. A further reported finding was that TCR beta sequences accurately predicted the HLA-A and HLA-B alleles for most subjects in the first cohort. A later analysis associated 16,951 TCR beta sequences with specific HLA alleles at a false discovery rate of 0.05. Compared with equally common non-associated chains, HLA-associated TCR beta chains in a later analysis were more clonally expanded and had lower generation probabilities. A total of 150 to 200 TCR beta chains were listed by the study as associated with cytomegalovirus. Across donors, most TCR sequences were observed very rarely, whereas some public TCRs were present in many individuals. Correlated functional status among segregating V segments might reflect linkage disequilibrium, but an unknown experimental factor could not be ruled out. In a later genetic analysis, fewer N-insertions in productive TCRs were reported among donors in an Asian-associated ancestry cluster than the roughly 640-donor mean. V-gene and J-gene trimming of TCR beta chains was associated with a missense DCLRE1C variant in a later genetic analysis, and the association was replicated in an independent cohort. Immune exposure information for the cohort was limited to CMV serostatus. A cluster of highly shared sequence variants was judged likely to represent a technical artifact of the sequencing pipeline. Because counts were too low, approximately 15 rarely observed V segments, including chromosome 9 orphons, were excluded from the earlier analysis of roughly 580 of the donors. It was suggested by the authors that the approach could potentially be generalized to other disease states and immunological phenotypes. The 87-base-pair reads could not distinguish some IMGT-functional V segments, including TRBV6-2 and TRBV6-3, so those segments were excluded. In a later analysis, most CMV-associated TCR beta chains were found to appear HLA-restricted, with HLA associations seemingly driven largely by CMV exposure. According to a later analysis, parvovirus B19, influenza, CMV and Epstein-Barr virus appeared linked to several top co-occurrence clusters.

Library preparation was by the immunoSEQ multiplex PCR assay. For the multiplex PCR, a mixture combining 60 forward primers for TCR Vbeta segments and 13 reverse primers for TCR Jbeta segments was used. Amplification of the CDR3 region of rearranged TCR beta genes was performed with a multiplex PCR assay on genomic DNA. The Illumina HiSeq System was used to sequence the amplified TCR beta libraries as 87-base-pair reads. As for the authors' bioinformatics: A later analysis counted about 82 million unique TCR beta chains across the 670 or so repertoires, and about 10 million of these chains were shared by at least two donors. To remove PCR and sequencing errors, raw reads were error-corrected and collapsed into unique sequences using a nearest-neighbor algorithm that merged closely related sequences. V, D and J gene segments were assigned by aligning CDR3 sequences to IMGT reference sequences. For a sequence to be retained, a match of at least six nucleotides to both a V gene segment and a J gene segment was required. A rearrangement was called productive if the CDR3 had no stop codons and remained in frame with V and J, and every other rearrangement was called non-productive. CDR3 was defined by IMGT convention, running from the second conserved V-encoded cysteine to the conserved J-encoded phenylalanine. Sequences without an unambiguous match to a single V gene segment were excluded from the earlier analysis of almost 600 of the donors. An earlier analysis of a few hundred of the donors called V segments functional above 56.7% productive rearrangements and segregating when the between-donor standard deviation exceeded 5%. A statistical classification framework was built for diagnosing cytomegalovirus status from the catalog of TCR beta chain sequences. In a later analysis, TCR nucleotide sequences were compared against IMGT/GENE-DB human TR gene sequences so that V and J genes could be assigned. A later analysis assigned CDR3 sequences and most-parsimonious VDJ recombination scenarios with the TCRdist pipeline. A later analysis defined each TCR beta chain by its CDR3 amino acid sequence plus V-gene family, and excluded reads lacking a unique V-gene family. As a way to deal with suspected cross-contamination and a sequencing artifact, a later analysis dropped 592 nucleotide sequences that were highly shared and had low generation probability. In a later analysis, a clonal expansion index for each public chain was calculated from normalized within-repertoire ranks of inferred template counts. In a later analysis, generation probabilities were computed with a VDJ recombination model fitted to out-of-frame rearrangements, and the resulting probabilities were checked against IGoR. A later analysis scored TCR-TCR, TCR-HLA and TCR-CMV co-occurrence with hypergeometric tests, applying a repertoire-size bias correction to TCR pairs. False discovery rates were estimated in a later analysis by permuting HLA or CMV assignments 20 times. In a later analysis, co-occurring TCRs were grouped using DBSCAN, and TCRdist sequence similarity was added for clustering within HLA-allele-positive subsets. Repertoires with fewer than 30,000 or more than 120,000 public chains were left out of co-occurrence clustering, as were about 5 repertoires with anomalous nucleotide sharing. What TCRdb holds here is the immuneACCESS table cut down to in-frame rearrangements. Part of the clones is not present; checked against another copy, under half of the missing clones reflect an unresolved V gene, and the others are unexplained. Clone size and V and J calls were adopted from that table, with D and trimming inferred from the DNA. The sample table gives approximately 77,000 clones. The ten largest clones take up roughly 5.1% of the sample.

The cohort consisted of some 670 healthy bone marrow donors. All cohort members were sampled while nominally healthy, although unrecorded immune exposures were likely present. The donor was CMV seronegative and belonged to the group of 352 seronegative cohort members. Every donor gave a peripheral blood sample, and the peripheral blood mononuclear cells from that sample were used for TCR beta sequencing. Genomic DNA was extracted from the blood cell samples with the Qiagen DNeasy Blood Extraction Kit. A distance of 15 bases separates the germline ends of V and J, which lose 5 bases and 5 bases respectively. Taken from cysteine to phenylalanine, the CDR3 has 14 residues. Just CDR3 DNA is preserved here, 42 bases in frame from base 1. CDR1 is given as SGHTA and CDR2 as FQGTGA, both from the germline V gene.

The sequence came from a man younger than 40 in good health and CMV-seronegative. The chain is made from TRBV7-3 and TRBJ1-1, with TRBD1 perhaps the D gene, on 5 matching bases. Sequencing was performed on PBMCs. The DNA sequence is as follows: TGTGCCAGCAGCGCGCAGGGAGGAGTTACTGAAGCTTTCTTT. This codes for CASSAQGGVTEAFF.